This TCR beta chain is drawn from a study of early T cells in non-severe SARS-CoV-2 infection. At the level of the study: Unpaired chains resulted from sequencing bulk RNA of unsorted whole blood. Study-level points and caveats: Anti-spike CD8 responses were favored by VDJdb matching, which missed private and CD4 specificities.

Individual cDNA molecules carried attached unique molecular identifiers. In TCRdb, the 5' RACE reads were re-called with MiXCR into one record per CDR3 protein. The sample lists around 26,000 distinct CDR3 sequences; 4% to 5.5% were seen once. This CDR3 has 18 residues. V shed 8 bases, J shed 7 bases, and the junction held 16 bases outside the gene matches. Germline V gene lookup returns CDR1 SEHNR and CDR2 FQNEAQ (reference sequence). This clonotype appeared many times. Its antigen is undetermined. The sequence derives from an adult who was a healthcare worker with PCR-confirmed SARS-CoV-2 infection or an uninfected control (not recorded which). J is TRBJ2-1 and V is TRBV7-9, with 14 nucleotides matching TRBD2. The material sequenced was whole blood. This CDR3 reads CASAVGTSGRSSGNEQFF. DNA of the CDR3: TGTGCCAGCGCCGTAGGGACTAGCGGGAGAAGCTCGGGGAATGAGCAGTTCTTC.